The rows below give T cell receptor beta chains drawn from one sample of a study of cytomegalovirus exposure and HLA in healthy donors. Profiled with immunoSEQ multiplex PCR; TCRdb holds only in-frame clones, not every one. This repertoire shows approximately 150,000 clones, 68% found once; its top ten account for less than 1.5%. Sequenced: PBMCs. These TCRs come from a man aged 45-65 years in good health and CMV-seronegative. CDR3s include the opening cysteine and the closing phenylalanine or tryptophan. Fields, in order: J gene, V gene, clone size, D gene, CDR3 protein, CDR3 DNA. The D gene is left open where the match is weak. Where a row states a size, it is once, few, many or the class of an expanded clone; other rows omit it.

j_gene: TRBJ2-7
v_gene: TRBV28
abundance: .
d_gene: TRBD1
CDR3aa: CASRRQGAVLSYEQYF
CDR3nt: TGTGCCAGCAGGAGACAGGGGGCTGTTTTATCCTACGAGCAGTACTTC

j_gene: TRBJ2-1
v_gene: TRBV9
abundance: .
d_gene: .
CDR3aa: CASSEDSGSEQFF
CDR3nt: TGTGCCAGCAGCGAGGATAGCGGCAGTGAGCAGTTCTTC

j_gene: TRBJ2-7
v_gene: TRBV6-5
abundance: few
d_gene: .
CDR3aa: CASRGGNLREQYF
CDR3nt: TGTGCCAGCAGAGGCGGGAACCTCAGGGAGCAGTACTTC

j_gene: TRBJ1-5
v_gene: TRBV5-8
abundance: .
d_gene: .
CDR3aa: CASSIYRDTSRQPQHF
CDR3nt: TGTGCCAGCAGCATCTACCGGGACACCTCGAGGCAGCCCCAGCATTTT

j_gene: TRBJ1-2
v_gene: TRBV7-2
abundance: .
d_gene: TRBD1
CDR3aa: CASTPQGVGDGYTF
CDR3nt: TGTGCCAGCACCCCGCAGGGGGTAGGTGATGGCTACACCTTC

j_gene: TRBJ2-6
v_gene: TRBV7-2
abundance: .
d_gene: TRBD2
CDR3aa: CASSELLAGGTGANVLTF
CDR3nt: TGTGCCAGCAGCGAATTGCTAGCGGGGGGGACTGGGGCCAACGTCCTGACTTTC

j_gene: TRBJ1-2
v_gene: TRBV19
abundance: few
d_gene: .
CDR3aa: CASSIRGPYGYTF
CDR3nt: TGTGCCAGTAGTATACGAGGCCCCTATGGCTACACCTTC

j_gene: TRBJ2-7
v_gene: TRBV11-2
abundance: .
d_gene: .
CDR3aa: CASSYSDREGEQYF
CDR3nt: TGTGCCAGCAGCTATTCGGACAGGGAGGGCGAGCAGTACTTC

j_gene: TRBJ1-5
v_gene: TRBV4-1
abundance: .
d_gene: TRBD1
CDR3aa: CASSQDPGGWRQPQHF
CDR3nt: TGCGCCAGCAGCCAAGATCCAGGGGGCTGGCGTCAGCCCCAGCATTTT

j_gene: TRBJ1-1
v_gene: TRBV19
abundance: once
d_gene: TRBD1
CDR3aa: CASTYRGARRNTEAFF
CDR3nt: TGTGCCAGCACTTACAGGGGGGCTCGTAGAAACACTGAAGCTTTCTTT

j_gene: TRBJ1-4
v_gene: TRBV2
abundance: .
d_gene: TRBD1
CDR3aa: CASSDRGLTNEKLFF
CDR3nt: TGTGCCAGCAGTGACAGGGGGCTCACTAATGAAAAACTGTTTTTT

j_gene: TRBJ1-5
v_gene: TRBV5-6
abundance: .
d_gene: .
CDR3aa: CASSSVRGAGSNQPQHF
CDR3nt: TGTGCCAGCAGCTCAGTCCGGGGGGCGGGGAGCAATCAGCCCCAGCATTTT

j_gene: TRBJ2-5
v_gene: TRBV7-2
abundance: .
d_gene: .
CDR3aa: CASSLPVETQYF
CDR3nt: TGTGCCAGCAGCTTACCGGTAGAGACCCAGTACTTC

j_gene: TRBJ2-3
v_gene: TRBV11-2
abundance: .
d_gene: TRBD1
CDR3aa: CASSVRTGEVTDTQYF
CDR3nt: TGTGCCAGCAGCGTACGGACAGGGGAAGTGACAGATACGCAGTATTTT

j_gene: TRBJ2-1
v_gene: TRBV4-1
abundance: .
d_gene: .
CDR3aa: CASSQDIGLFGFF
CDR3nt: TGCGCCAGCAGCCAAGATATCGGACTCTTTGGGTTCTTC